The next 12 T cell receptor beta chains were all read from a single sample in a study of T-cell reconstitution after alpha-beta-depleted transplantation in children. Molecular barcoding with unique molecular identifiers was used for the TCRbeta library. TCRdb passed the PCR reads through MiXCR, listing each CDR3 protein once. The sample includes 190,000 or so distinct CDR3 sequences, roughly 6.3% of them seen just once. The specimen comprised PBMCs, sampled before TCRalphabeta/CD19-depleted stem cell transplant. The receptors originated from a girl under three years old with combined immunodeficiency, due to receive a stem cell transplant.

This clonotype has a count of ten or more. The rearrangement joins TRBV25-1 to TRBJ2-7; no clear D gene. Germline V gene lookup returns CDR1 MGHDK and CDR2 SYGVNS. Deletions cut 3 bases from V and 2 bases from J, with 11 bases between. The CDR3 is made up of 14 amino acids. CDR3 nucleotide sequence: TGTGCCAGCAGTGAGATGGGAATCACCTACGAGCAGTACTTC. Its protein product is CASSEMGITYEQYF.

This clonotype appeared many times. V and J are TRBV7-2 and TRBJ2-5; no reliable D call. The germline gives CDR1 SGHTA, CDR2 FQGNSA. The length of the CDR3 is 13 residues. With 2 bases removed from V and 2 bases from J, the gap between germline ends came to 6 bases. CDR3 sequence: CASSLSPQETQYF. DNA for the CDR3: TGTGCCAGCAGCTTATCCCCGCAAGAGACCCAGTACTTC.

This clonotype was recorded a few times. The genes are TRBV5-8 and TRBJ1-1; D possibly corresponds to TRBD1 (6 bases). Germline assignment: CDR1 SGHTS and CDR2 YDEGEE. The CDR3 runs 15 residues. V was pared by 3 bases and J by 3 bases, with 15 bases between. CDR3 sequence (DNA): TGTGCCAGCAGCTCGTACTCGGACAGCCACACTGAAGCTTTCTTT. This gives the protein CASSSYSDSHTEAFF.

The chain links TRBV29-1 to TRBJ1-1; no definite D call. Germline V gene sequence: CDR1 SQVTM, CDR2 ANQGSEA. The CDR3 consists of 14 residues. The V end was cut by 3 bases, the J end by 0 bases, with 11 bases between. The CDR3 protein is CSVEFSGMNTEAFF. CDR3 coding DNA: TGCAGCGTTGAGTTTTCGGGGATGAACACTGAAGCTTTCTTT.

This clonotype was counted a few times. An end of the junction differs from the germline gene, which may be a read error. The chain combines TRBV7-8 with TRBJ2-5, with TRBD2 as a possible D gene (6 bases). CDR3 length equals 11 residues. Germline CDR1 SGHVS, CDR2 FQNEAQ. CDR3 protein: CASSLHAGRHF. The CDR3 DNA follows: TGTGCCAGCAGCTTACATGCGGGACGTCACTTC.

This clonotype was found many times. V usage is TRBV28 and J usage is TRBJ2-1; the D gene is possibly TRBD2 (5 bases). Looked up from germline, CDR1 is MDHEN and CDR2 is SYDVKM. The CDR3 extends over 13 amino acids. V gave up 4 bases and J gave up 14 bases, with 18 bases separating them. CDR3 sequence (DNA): TGTGCCAGCAGTTCCCTCTACCTTACCGGGGAGTTCTTC. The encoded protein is CASSSLYLTGEFF.

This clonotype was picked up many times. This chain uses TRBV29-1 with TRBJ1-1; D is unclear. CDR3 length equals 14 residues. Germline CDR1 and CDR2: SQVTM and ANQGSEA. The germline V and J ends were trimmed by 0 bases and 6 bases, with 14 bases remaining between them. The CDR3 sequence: CSVEERLRPAEAFF. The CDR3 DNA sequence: TGCAGCGTTGAAGAGCGACTACGACCGGCTGAAGCTTTCTTT.

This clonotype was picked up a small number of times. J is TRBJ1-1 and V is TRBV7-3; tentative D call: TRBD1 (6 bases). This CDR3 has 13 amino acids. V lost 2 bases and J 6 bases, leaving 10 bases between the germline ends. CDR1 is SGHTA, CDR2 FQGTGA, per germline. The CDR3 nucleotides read TGTGCCAGCAGCTTATGGGGGCGTCCTGAAGCTTTCTTT. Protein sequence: CASSLWGRPEAFF.

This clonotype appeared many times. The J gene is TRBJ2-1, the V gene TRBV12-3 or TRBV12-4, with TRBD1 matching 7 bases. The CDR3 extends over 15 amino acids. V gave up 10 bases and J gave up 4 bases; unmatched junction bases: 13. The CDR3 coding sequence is TGTGCCATCTACCCCCCGGCAGGGGGTTACAATGAGCAGTTCTTC. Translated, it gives CAIYPPAGGYNEQFF.

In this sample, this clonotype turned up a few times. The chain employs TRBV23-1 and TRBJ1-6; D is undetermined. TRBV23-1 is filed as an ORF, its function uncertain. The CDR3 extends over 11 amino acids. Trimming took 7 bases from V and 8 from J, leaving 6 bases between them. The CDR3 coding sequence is TGCGCCAGCACCCCATATTCACCCCTCCACTTT. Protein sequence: CASTPYSPLHF.

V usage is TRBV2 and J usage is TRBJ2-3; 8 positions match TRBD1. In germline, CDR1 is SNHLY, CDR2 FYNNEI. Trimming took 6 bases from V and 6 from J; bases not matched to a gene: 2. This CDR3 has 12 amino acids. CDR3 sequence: CASRGDRDTQYF. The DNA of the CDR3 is TGTGCCAGCAGAGGGGACAGGGATACGCAGTATTTT.

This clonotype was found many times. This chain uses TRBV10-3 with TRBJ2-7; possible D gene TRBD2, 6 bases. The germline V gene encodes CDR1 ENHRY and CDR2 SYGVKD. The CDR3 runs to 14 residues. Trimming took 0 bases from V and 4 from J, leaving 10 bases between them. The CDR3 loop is CAISESGTRYEQYF. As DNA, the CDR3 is TGTGCCATCAGTGAGTCAGGGACTCGATACGAGCAGTACTTC.